This record looks at one T cell receptor (beta chain) sequence and its context. No antigen is known for it. The data belong to a study of monozygotic twins with inflammatory bowel disease. The CDR3 is 17 amino acids. CDR1 LGHNA and CDR2 YNFKEQ come from the germline V gene. Each donor gave 2.5 ml of peripheral blood. Study-wide results and limits: Neither one strong signal nor one clonotype associated with IBD was supported. Among IBD patients, TCRbeta diversity (inverse Simpson) was lower than in healthy co-twins.

TCR libraries each used approximately 3,500 ng of total RNA. TCRdb reprocessed the 5' RACE reads, keeping one entry per CDR3 protein, no DNA. This sample's table has 350,000 to 400,000 distinct CDR3 sequences. The sample taken for sequencing was blood. V usage is TRBV4-2 and J usage is TRBJ1-6; TCRdb gives TRBD1 as the D gene, but with no DNA this cannot be confirmed. The TCR comes from a human donor with ulcerative colitis or Crohn's disease, or a healthy co-twin of an affected twin (not recorded which). The CDR3 here is CASSQSLTGGNNSPLHF.